This record concerns one TCR beta chain sequence. Antigen unknown. This specimen belongs to a study of T cell clones after liver transplantation. The protocol was immunoSEQ multiplex PCR, while the TCRdb copy is restricted to in-frame clones and leaves out a portion. The profile shows about 53,000 clones, about four fifths of them singletons. Study-wide findings and caveats: Compared with third party-reactive sequences, donor-reactive ones declined more, independent of withdrawal success.

Sample: CD4+ T cells from blood, taken before liver transplant. This TCR was sampled from a human donor who received a liver transplant.

The CDR3 loop reads CASSQDTGWNTGELFF. The CDR3 nucleotides are TGCGCCAGCAGCCAAGACACGGGTTGGAACACCGGGGAGCTGTTTTTT. The genes are TRBV4-1 and TRBJ2-2, with D hard to call. CDR1 is MGHRA, CDR2 YSYEKL, per germline. Trimming left V 0 bases short and J 1 base short, with 9 bases between. The CDR3 sequence is 16 residues long.